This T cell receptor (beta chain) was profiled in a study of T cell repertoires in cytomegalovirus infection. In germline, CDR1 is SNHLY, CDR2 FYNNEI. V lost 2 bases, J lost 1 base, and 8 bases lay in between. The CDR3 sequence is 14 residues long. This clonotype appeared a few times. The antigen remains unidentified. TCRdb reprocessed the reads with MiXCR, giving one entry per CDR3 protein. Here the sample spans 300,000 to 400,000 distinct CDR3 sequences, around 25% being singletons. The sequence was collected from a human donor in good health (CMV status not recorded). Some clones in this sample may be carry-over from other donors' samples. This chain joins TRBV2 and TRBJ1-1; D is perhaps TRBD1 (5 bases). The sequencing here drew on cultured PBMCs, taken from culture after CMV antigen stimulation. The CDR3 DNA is TGTGCCAGCAGTGAAAGGGGAGGGAACACTGAAGCTTTCTTT. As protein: CASSERGGNTEAFF.